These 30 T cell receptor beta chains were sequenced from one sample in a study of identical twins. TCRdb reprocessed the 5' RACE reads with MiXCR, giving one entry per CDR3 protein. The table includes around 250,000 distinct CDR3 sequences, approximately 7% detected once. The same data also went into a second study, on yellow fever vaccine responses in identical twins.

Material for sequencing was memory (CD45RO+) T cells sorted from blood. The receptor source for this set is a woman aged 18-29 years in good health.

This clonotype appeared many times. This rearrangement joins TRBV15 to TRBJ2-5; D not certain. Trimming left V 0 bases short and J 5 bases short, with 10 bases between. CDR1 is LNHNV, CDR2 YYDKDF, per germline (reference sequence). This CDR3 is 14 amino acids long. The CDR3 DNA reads TGTGCCACCAGCAGAGACAGTATACGGGAGACCCAGTACTTC. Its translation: CATSRDSIRETQYF.

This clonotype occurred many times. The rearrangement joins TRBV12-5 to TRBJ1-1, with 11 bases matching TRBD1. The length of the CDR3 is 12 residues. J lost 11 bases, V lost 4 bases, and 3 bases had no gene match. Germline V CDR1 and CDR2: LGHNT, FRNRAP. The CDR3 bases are TGTGCTAGTGGTTCAGGACAGGGGGCTGCTTTCTTT. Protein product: CASGSGQGAAFF.

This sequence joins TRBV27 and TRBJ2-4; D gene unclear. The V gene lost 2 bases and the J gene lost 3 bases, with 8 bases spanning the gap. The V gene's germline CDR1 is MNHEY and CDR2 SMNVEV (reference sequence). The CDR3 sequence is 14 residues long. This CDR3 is CASSLGWGKNIQYF. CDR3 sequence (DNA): TGTGCCAGCAGTTTAGGTTGGGGCAAAAACATTCAGTACTTC.

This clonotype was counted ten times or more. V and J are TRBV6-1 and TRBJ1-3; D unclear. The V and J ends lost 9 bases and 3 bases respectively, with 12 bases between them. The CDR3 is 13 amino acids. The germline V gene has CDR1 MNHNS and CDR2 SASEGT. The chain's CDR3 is CASTSDLGNTIYF. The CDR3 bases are TGTGCCAGTACCTCGGATCTTGGAAACACCATATATTTT.

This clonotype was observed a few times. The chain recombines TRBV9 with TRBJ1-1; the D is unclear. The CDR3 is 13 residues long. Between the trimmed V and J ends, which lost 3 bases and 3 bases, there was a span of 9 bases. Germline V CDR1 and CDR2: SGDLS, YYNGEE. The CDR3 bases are TGTGCCAGCAGCGCCCTCCAGGACACTGAAGCTTTCTTT. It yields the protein CASSALQDTEAFF.

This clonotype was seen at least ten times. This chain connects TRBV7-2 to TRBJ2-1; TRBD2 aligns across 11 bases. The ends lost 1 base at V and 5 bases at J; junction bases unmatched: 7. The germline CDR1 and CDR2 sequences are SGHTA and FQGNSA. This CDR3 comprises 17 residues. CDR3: CASSLVAGGPGNNEQFF. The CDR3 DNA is TGTGCCAGCAGCTTAGTAGCGGGAGGGCCGGGGAACAATGAGCAGTTCTTC. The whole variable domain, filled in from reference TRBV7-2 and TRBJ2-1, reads GAGVSQSPSNKVTEKGKDVELRCDPISGHTALYWYRQSLGQGLEFLIYFQGNSAPDKSGLPSDRFSAERTGGSVSTLTIQRTQQEDSAVYLCASSLVAGGPGNNEQFFGPGTRLTVL.

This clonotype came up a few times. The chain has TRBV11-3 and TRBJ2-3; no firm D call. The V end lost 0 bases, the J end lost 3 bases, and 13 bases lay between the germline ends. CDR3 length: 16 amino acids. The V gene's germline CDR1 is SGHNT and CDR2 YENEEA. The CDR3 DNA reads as TGTGCCAGCAGCTTAGAGCCCCTGGGCCTAACAGATACGCAGTATTTT. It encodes CASSLEPLGLTDTQYF. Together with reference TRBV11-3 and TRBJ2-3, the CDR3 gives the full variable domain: EAGVVQSPRYKIIEKKQPVAFWCNPISGHNTLYWYLQNLGQGPELLIRYENEEAVDDSQLPKDRFSAERLKGVDSTLKIQPAELGDSAVYLCASSLEPLGLTDTQYFGPGTRLTVL.

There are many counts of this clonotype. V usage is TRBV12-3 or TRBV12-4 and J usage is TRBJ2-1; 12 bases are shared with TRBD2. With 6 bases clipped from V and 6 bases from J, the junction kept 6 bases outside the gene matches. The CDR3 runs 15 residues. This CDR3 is CASRPSGGASNEQFF. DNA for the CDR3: TGTGCCAGCAGACCTAGCGGGGGGGCCTCCAATGAGCAGTTCTTC.

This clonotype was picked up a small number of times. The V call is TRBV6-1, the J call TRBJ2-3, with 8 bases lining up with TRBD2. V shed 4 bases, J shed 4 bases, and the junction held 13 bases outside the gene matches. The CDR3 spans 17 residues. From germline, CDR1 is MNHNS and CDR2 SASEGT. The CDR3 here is CASSVPPGGNEADTQYF. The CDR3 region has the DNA TGTGCCAGCAGTGTCCCGCCGGGAGGGAACGAGGCAGATACGCAGTATTTT.

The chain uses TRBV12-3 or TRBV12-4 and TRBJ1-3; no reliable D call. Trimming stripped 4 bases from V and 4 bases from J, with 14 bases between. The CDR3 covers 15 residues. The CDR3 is CASSSEGLSGNTIYF. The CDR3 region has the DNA TGTGCCAGCAGTTCGGAAGGGCTATCGGGAAACACCATATATTTT.

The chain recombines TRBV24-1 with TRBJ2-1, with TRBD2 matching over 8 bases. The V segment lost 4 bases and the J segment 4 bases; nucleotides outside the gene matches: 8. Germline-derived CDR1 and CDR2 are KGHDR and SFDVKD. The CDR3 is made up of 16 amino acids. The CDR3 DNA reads TGTGCCACCAGTGACCCAACTAGCGGACCTTACAATGAGCAGTTCTTC. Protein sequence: CATSDPTSGPYNEQFF.

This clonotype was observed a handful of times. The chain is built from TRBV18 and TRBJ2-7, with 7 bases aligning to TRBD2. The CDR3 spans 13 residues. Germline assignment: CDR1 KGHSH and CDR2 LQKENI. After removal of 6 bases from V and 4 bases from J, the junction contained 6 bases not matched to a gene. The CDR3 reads CASSQAGNYEQYV. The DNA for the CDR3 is TGTGCCAGCTCCCAAGCGGGGAATTACGAGCAGTACGTC.

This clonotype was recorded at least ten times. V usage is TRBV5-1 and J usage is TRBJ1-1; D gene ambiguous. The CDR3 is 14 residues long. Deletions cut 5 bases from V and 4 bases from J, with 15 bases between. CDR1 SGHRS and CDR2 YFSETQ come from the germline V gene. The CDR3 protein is CASSNPPSSTEAFF. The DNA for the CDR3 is TGCGCCAGCAGTAACCCTCCCAGCTCCACTGAAGCTTTCTTT.

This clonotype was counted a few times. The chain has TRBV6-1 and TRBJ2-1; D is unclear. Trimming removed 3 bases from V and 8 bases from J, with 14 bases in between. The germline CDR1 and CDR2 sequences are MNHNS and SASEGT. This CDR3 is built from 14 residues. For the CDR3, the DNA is TGTGCCAGCAGTGATCCGGGTGGTCGGGATGAGCAGTTCTTC. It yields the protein CASSDPGGRDEQFF.

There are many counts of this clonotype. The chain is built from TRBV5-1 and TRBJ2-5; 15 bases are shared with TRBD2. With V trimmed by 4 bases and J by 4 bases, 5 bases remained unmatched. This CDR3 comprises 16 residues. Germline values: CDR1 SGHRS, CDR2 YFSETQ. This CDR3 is CASSLGLAGGSETQYF. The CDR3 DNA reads TGCGCCAGCAGCCTCGGACTAGCGGGAGGGTCAGAGACCCAGTACTTC.

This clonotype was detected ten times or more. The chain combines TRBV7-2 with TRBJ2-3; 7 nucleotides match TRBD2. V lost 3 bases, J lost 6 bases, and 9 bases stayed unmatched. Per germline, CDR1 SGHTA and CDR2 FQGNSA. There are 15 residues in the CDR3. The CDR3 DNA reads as TGTGCCAGCAGCTTCGGGGGAGGGCCAAGGGATACGCAGTATTTT. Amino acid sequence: CASSFGGGPRDTQYF.

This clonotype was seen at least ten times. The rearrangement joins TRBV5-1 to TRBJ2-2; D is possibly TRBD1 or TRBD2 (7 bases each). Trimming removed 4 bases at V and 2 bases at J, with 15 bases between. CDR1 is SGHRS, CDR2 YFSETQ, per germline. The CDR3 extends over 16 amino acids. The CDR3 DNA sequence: TGCGCCAGCAGCCCCCGCAGGGGGGGTAACACCGGGGAGCTGTTTTTT. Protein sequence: CASSPRRGGNTGELFF.

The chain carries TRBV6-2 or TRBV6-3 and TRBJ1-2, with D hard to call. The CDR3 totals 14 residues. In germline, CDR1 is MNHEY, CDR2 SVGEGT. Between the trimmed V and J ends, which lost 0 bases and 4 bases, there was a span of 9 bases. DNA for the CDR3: TGTGCCAGCAGTTACTCAGACACCGGCTATGGCTACACCTTC. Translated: CASSYSDTGYGYTF.

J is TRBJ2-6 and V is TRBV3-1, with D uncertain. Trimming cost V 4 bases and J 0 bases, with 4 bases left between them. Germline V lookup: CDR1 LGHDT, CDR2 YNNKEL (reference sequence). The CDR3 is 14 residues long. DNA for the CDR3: TGTGCCAGCAGCCCTAGCTCTGGGGCCAACGTCCTGACTTTC. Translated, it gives CASSPSSGANVLTF.

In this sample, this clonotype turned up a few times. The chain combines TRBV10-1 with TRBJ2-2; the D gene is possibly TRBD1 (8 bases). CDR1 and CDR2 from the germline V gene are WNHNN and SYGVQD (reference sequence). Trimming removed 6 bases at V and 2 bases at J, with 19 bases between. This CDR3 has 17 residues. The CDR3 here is CASSPYRGTTNTGELFF. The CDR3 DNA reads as TGCGCCAGCAGCCCATACAGGGGGACTACTAACACCGGGGAGCTGTTTTTT.

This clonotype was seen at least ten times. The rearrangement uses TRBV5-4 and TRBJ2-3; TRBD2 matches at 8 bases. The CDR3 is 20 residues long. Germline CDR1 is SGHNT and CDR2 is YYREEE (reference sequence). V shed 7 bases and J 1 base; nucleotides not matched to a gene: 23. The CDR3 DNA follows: TGTGCCAGCCCCCCCCTCGGGCGGGAGGCCAAATACCGGTGCACAGATACGCAGTATTTT. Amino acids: CASPPLGREAKYRCTDTQYF. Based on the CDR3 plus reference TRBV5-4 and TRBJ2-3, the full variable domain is ETGVTQSPTHLIKTRGQQVTLRCSSQSGHNTVSWYQQALGQGPQFIFQYYREEENGRGNFPPRFSGLQFPNYSSELNVNALELDDSALYLCASPPLGREAKYRCTDTQYFGPGTRLTVL.

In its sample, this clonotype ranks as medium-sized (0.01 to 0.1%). CDR3 nucleotides: TGTGCCACCAGTGAGTCCGGGGGCGATGGCTACACCTTC. Its translation: CATSESGGDGYTF. The chain joins TRBV24-1 to TRBJ1-2; the D gene is possibly TRBD1 (6 bases). V was clipped by 4 bases and J by 6 bases, with 11 bases between them. The germline V gene encodes CDR1 KGHDR and CDR2 SFDVKD. The CDR3 has 13 residues.

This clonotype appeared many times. The CDR3 DNA follows: TGTGCCAGCACCTATCTACTTACCGGGGAGCTGTTTTTT. Residues: CASTYLLTGELFF. This sequence joins TRBV5-6 and TRBJ2-2; no reliable D call. V was clipped by 6 bases and J by 5 bases, with 11 bases between them. Germline lookup yields CDR1 SGHDT and CDR2 YYEEEE. This CDR3 has 13 residues.

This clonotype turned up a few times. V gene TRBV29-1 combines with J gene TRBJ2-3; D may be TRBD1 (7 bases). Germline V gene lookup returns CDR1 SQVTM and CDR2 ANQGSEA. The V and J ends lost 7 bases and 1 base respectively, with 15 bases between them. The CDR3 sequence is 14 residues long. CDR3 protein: CSGGDSQRTDTQYF. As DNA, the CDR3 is TGCAGCGGCGGGGACAGCCAACGCACAGATACGCAGTATTTT.

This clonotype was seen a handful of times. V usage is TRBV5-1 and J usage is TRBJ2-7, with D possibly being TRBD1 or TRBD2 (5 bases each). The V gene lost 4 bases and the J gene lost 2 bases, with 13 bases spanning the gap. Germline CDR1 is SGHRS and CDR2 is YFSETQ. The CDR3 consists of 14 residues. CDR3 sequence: CASSMGTETYEQYF. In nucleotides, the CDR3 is TGCGCCAGCAGCATGGGGACGGAGACCTACGAGCAGTACTTC.

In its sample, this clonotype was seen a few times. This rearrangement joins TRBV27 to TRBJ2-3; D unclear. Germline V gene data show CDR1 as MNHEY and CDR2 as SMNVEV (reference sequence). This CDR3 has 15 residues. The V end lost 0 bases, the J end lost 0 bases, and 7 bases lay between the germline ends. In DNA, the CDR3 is TGTGCCAGCAGTTTATCGACTTTTAGCACAGATACGCAGTATTTT. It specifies CASSLSTFSTDTQYF.

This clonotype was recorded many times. CDR3 sequence (DNA): TGTGCCAGCAGCTTGGGCTCTAGCACAGATACGCAGTATTTT. Translating gives CASSLGSSTDTQYF. The chain is built from TRBV7-3 and TRBJ2-3; D not resolved. CDR1 and CDR2 (germline): SGHTA, FQGTGA. The CDR3 is made up of 14 amino acids. V lost 3 bases to trimming and J lost 0 bases, with 7 bases between them.

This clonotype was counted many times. The CDR3 nucleotides are TGTGCCAGCACCCCGTACCCTGATCACACCGGGGGCACAGATACGCAGTATTTT. It translates to CASTPYPDHTGGTDTQYF. V is TRBV9 and J is TRBJ2-3; possibly TRBD2 for D (5 bases). CDR3 size: 18 residues. V was trimmed by 6 bases and J by 1 base, leaving 24 bases between them. In germline, CDR1 is SGDLS, CDR2 YYNGEE. The full variable domain, in which reference TRBV9 and TRBJ2-3 provide the parts outside the CDR3, is DSGVTQTPKHLITATGQRVTLRCSPRSGDLSVYWYQQSLDQGLQFLIQYYNGEERAKGNILERFSAQQFPDLHSELNLSSLELGDSALYFCASTPYPDHTGGTDTQYFGPGTRLTVL.

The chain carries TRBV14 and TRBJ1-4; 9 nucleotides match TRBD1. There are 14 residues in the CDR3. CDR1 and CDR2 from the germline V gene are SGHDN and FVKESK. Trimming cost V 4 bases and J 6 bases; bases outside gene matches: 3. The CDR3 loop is CASSPRDRDEKLFF. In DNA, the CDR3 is TGTGCCAGCAGCCCACGGGACAGGGATGAAAAACTGTTTTTT.

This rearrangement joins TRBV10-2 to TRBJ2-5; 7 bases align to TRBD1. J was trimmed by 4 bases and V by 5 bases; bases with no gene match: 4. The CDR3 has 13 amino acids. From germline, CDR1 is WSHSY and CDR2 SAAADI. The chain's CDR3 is CASSTQGSETQYF. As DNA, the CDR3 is TGCGCCAGCAGTACACAGGGGTCAGAGACCCAGTACTTC.